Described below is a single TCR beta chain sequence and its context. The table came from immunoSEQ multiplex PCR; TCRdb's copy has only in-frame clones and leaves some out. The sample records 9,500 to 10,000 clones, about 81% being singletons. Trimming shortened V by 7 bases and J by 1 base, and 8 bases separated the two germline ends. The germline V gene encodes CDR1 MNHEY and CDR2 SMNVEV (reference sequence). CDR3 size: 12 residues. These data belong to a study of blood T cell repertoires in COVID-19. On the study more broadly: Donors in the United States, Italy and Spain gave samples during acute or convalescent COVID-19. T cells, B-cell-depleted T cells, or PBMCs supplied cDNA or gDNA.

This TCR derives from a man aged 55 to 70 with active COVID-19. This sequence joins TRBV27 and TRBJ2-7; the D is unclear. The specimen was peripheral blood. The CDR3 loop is CASTSNSYEQYF. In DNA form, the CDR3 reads TGTGCCAGCACCTCTAATTCCTACGAGCAGTACTTC.